This T cell receptor (beta chain) is from a study of STAT5B mutations in CD4+ large granular lymphocyte leukemia. Findings and limits, study-wide: Compared with healthy controls (2/35), patient top clones favored TRBV06 (8/27). Without putative leukemic clones, patient CD4-sorted repertoires remained more clonal than healthy CD4+ repertoires. No patients shared main leukemic clonotypes, though around 25% appeared at low frequency elsewhere.

This CDR3 has 16 residues. V lost 1 base and J lost 0; bases outside the gene matches: 6. CDR1 SGHNT and CDR2 YYREEE come from the germline V gene (reference sequence). A note on this clone: Antigen specificity is unknown.

Assay used: immunoSEQ multiplex PCR; TCRdb lists only in-frame clones, some missing. The sample consists of about 48,000 clones, just over 70% of them appearing once. The chain uses TRBV5-4 and TRBJ2-5, with 7 nucleotides matching TRBD2. Sequencing was performed on CD4+ T cells from blood buffy coats. This TCR came from a human donor in good health. The CDR3 nucleotides are TGTGCCAGCAGCTTGACGACGGGGGGATACCAAGAGACCCAGTACTTC. This codes for CASSLTTGGYQETQYF.